The sequence of this TCR beta chain was determined in a study of T cells after posttransplantation cyclophosphamide. General observations from the study: Donor CD8+ memory clones often dominated recipient blood repertoires at later times. Blood and skin or GI T cell repertoires showed limited TRB overlap.

Unmatched junction bases numbered 4, after V lost 3 bases and J lost 4 bases. The germline gives CDR1 MDHEN, CDR2 SYDVKM. The CDR3 totals 14 residues. Controls had myeloablative marrow grafts with methotrexate and calcineurin inhibitor, sampled at 1 year. Worth noting for this clone: Its antigen is still unknown.

Sequenced by immunoSEQ multiplex PCR; TCRdb stores in-frame clones only, minus some. Of 9,000 to 10,000 clones in the sample, around 87% were seen once. Sequences were derived from PBMCs, sampled after an allogeneic stem cell transplant with a calcineurin inhibitor and methotrexate. The chain recombines TRBV28 with TRBJ2-7; 9 nucleotides align to TRBD2. The clonotype originates from a male patient aged 30 to 40 who received an allogeneic stem cell transplant from an unrelated donor, was CMV-positive, and had no GVHD. Some T cells may trace back to the graft donor. The CDR3 coding sequence is TGTGCCAGCAGTTTGGAGCGGGAGGCTTACGAGCAGTACTTC. The encoded protein is CASSLEREAYEQYF.